A selection of T cell receptor beta chains follows, all from one sample in a study of low-dose radiotherapy and immunotherapy resistance in tumors. TCRdb reprocessed the reads with MiXCR, giving one entry per CDR3 protein. The sample consists of tens of thousands of distinct CDR3 sequences, roughly a tenth of them appearing once. The material was PBMCs, obtained before treatment. The receptors originated from a male donor with prostate cancer. CDR3s include the opening cysteine and the closing phenylalanine or tryptophan. Each record gives: J gene, CDR3 length, V gene, CDR3 protein.

j_gene: TRBJ1-5; len: 13; v_gene: TRBV10-2; CDR3aa: CASGPVSNQPQHF
j_gene: TRBJ2-1; len: 15; v_gene: TRBV20-1; CDR3aa: CSATADTGSYNEQFF
j_gene: TRBJ2-6; len: 17; v_gene: TRBV29-1; CDR3aa: CSALIRDRESGANVLTF
j_gene: TRBJ1-5; len: 14; v_gene: TRBV29-1; CDR3aa: CSVKSTDSNQPQHF
j_gene: TRBJ2-1; len: 14; v_gene: TRBV6-2/TRBV6-3; CDR3aa: CASSYGGRAGEQFF
j_gene: TRBJ1-5; len: 16; v_gene: TRBV7-2; CDR3aa: CASSPGGTGYSQPQHF
j_gene: TRBJ2-1; len: 11; v_gene: TRBV7-9; CDR3aa: CASSFSDEQFF
j_gene: TRBJ2-1; len: 14; v_gene: TRBV5-1; CDR3aa: CASSGGDYLNEQFF
j_gene: TRBJ2-1; len: 14; v_gene: TRBV28; CDR3aa: CASSLRLGSNEQFF
j_gene: TRBJ1-6; len: 13; v_gene: TRBV7-2; CDR3aa: CASSSSYNSPLHF
j_gene: TRBJ1-2; len: 11; v_gene: TRBV29-1; CDR3aa: CSVGQGFGYTF
j_gene: TRBJ2-5; len: 13; v_gene: TRBV29-1; CDR3aa: CSARKAGIQTQYF
j_gene: TRBJ2-7; len: 13; v_gene: TRBV19; CDR3aa: CAISRDSTYEQYF
j_gene: TRBJ2-7; len: 14; v_gene: TRBV5-1; CDR3aa: CASTTSGSSYEQYF
j_gene: TRBJ2-3; len: 12; v_gene: TRBV7-2; CDR3aa: CASSSLAGRQYF